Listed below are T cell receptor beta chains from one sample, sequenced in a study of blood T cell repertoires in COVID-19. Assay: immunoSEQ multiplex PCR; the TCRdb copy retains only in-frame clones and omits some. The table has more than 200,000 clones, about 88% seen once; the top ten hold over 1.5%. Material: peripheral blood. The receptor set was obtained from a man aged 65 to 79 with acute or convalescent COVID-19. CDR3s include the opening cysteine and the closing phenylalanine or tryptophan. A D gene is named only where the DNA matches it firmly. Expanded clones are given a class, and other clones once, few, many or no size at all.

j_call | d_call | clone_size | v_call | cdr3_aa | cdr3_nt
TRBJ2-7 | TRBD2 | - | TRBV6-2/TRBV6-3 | CASSSFPAVAGGREQYF | TGTGCCAGCAGTTCTTTCCCGGCGGTAGCGGGAGGGCGAGAGCAGTACTTC
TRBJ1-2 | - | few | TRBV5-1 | CASSYDSYGYTF | TGCGCCAGCAGTTACGACAGTTATGGCTACACCTTC
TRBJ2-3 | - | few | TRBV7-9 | CASSLVLLWGTSTDTQYF | TGTGCCAGCAGCTTAGTCCTCCTTTGGGGGACTAGCACAGATACGCAGTATTTT
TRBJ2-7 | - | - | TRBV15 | CATSPGQARGGEQYF | TGTGCCACCAGTCCCGGACAGGCCAGGGGAGGTGAGCAGTACTTC
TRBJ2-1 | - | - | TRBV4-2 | CASSPSSGSYNEQFF | TGTGCCAGCAGCCCGAGTAGCGGCTCCTACAATGAGCAGTTCTTC
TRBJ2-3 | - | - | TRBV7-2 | CASSSGIRIITADTQYF | TGTGCCAGCAGCTCAGGAATCCGGATTATAACCGCAGATACGCAGTATTTT
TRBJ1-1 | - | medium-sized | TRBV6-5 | CASSKWDLSTEAFF | TGTGCCAGCAGTAAATGGGACTTAAGCACTGAAGCTTTCTTT
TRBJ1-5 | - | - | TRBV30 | CAWRQDSNSNQPQHF | TGTGCCTGGAGGCAAGACAGTAATAGCAATCAGCCCCAGCATTTT
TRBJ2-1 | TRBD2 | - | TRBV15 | CATSRRTSGGSYNEQFF | TGTGCCACCAGCAGAAGGACTAGCGGGGGATCCTACAATGAGCAGTTCTTC
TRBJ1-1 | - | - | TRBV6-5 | CASSYDSNTEAFF | TGTGCCAGCAGTTACGACTCGAACACTGAAGCTTTCTTT
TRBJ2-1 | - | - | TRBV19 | CASREDSSSYNEQFF | TGTGCCAGTAGGGAGGACTCTAGCTCCTACAATGAGCAGTTCTTC
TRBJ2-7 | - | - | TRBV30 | CAWSKDREDEQYF | TGTGCCTGGAGTAAAGACAGGGAGGACGAGCAGTACTTC